The 19 T cell receptor beta chains below come from one sample, sequenced in a study of shared clonotypes between healthy human individuals. Method: immunoSEQ multiplex PCR; TCRdb's copy keeps in-frame clones and lacks some. The table includes over 2 million clones, approximately 95% detected once. CD45RO-negative cells were positively selected for CCR7, leaving out terminally differentiated effector memory CD45RA+ cells. The material sequenced was naive CD8+ T cells sorted from blood. The source is a man aged 18-30 years in good health.

Comments on this clone: Other nucleotide sequences in the sample specify the same CDR3. This sequence joins TRBV4-1 and TRBJ1-1, with D perhaps TRBD1 (6 bases). The V and J ends lost 3 bases and 4 bases respectively, with 6 bases between them. Germline assignment: CDR1 MGHRA and CDR2 YSYEKL. CDR3 length: 12 amino acids. In nucleotides, the CDR3 is TGCGCCAGCAGCCAGGGGGCCACTGAAGCTTTCTTT. It is translated as CASSQGATEAFF.

This clone came up once. This sequence joins TRBV5-1 and TRBJ2-7; tentative D call: TRBD1 (5 bases). V was clipped by 6 bases and J by 6 bases, with 19 bases between them. This CDR3 contains 14 residues. Per the germline V gene, CDR1 is SGHRS and CDR2 is YFSETQ. This chain's CDR3 is CASKLGQGAGEQYF. Here the CDR3 DNA reads TGCGCCAGCAAACTGGGCCAAGGGGCAGGCGAGCAGTACTTC.

V is TRBV19 and J is TRBJ2-1; 13 nucleotides line up with TRBD2. The CDR3 length is 14 residues. CDR1 and CDR2 from the germline V gene are LNHDA and SQIVND (reference sequence). V lost 10 bases and J lost 2; bases outside the gene matches: 2. The CDR3 is CATGLAGAYNEQFF. CDR3 nucleotide sequence: TGTGCCACCGGACTAGCGGGAGCCTACAATGAGCAGTTCTTC.

V usage is TRBV20-1 and J usage is TRBJ2-7, with D perhaps matching TRBD2 (6 bases). This CDR3 contains 11 residues. Deletions cut 7 bases from V and 4 bases from J, with 11 bases between. Germline lookup yields CDR1 DFQATT and CDR2 SNEGSKA (reference sequence). CDR3 residues: CSVGRGYEQYF. The DNA of the CDR3 is TGCAGTGTGGGCCGGGGGTACGAGCAGTACTTC.

The CDR3 bases are TGTGCCAGCACAATCGGGACTAGCGGCAATGAGCAGTTCTTC. This encodes CASTIGTSGNEQFF. The chain recombines TRBV18 with TRBJ2-1; 11 positions agree with TRBD2. This CDR3 region has 14 residues. Germline values: CDR1 KGHSH, CDR2 LQKENI. The junction had 6 bases not matched to a gene; V was cut back by 8 bases and J by 6 bases.

The genes are TRBV4-1 and TRBJ2-7; D perhaps matches TRBD2 (5 bases). The V end lost 1 base, the J end lost 3 bases, and 10 bases lay between the germline ends. From germline, CDR1 is MGHRA and CDR2 YSYEKL. This CDR3 has 14 amino acids. The CDR3 DNA reads TGCGCCAGCAGCCAAGTTTTCGGGATCTACGAGCAGTACTTC. Translated: CASSQVFGIYEQYF.

The chain recombines TRBV7-9 with TRBJ2-5, with 9 bases aligning to TRBD2. The CDR3 extends over 14 amino acids. The germline gives CDR1 SEHNR, CDR2 FQNEAQ (reference sequence). J lost 3 bases, V lost 5 bases, and 4 bases had no gene match. For the CDR3, the DNA is TGTGCCAGCAGCCCAGCGGGGGGAAAAGAGACCCAGTACTTC. Amino acid sequence: CASSPAGGKETQYF.

This chain links TRBV29-1 with TRBJ2-7; a weak D match, TRBD1 (5 bases). V was pared by 4 bases and J by 2 bases, with 12 bases between. This CDR3 comprises 13 residues. CDR1 SQVTM and CDR2 ANQGSEA come from the germline V gene. The CDR3 reads CSVVTGYPYEQYF. CDR3 in DNA: TGCAGCGTTGTTACAGGTTACCCCTACGAGCAGTACTTC.

The chain is built from TRBV2 and TRBJ1-4; 9 nucleotides agree with TRBD1. The CDR3 sequence is 15 residues long. With V trimmed by 5 bases and J by 7 bases, 8 bases remained unmatched. Germline V lookup: CDR1 SNHLY, CDR2 FYNNEI. The CDR3 region has the DNA TGTGCCAGCAGTCAACCGGGACAGGGTTCTGAAAAACTGTTTTTT. As protein: CASSQPGQGSEKLFF.

J is TRBJ1-4 and V is TRBV6-1; 7 bases fit TRBD1. The trim removed 0 bases at V and 8 bases at J, leaving 6 bases unmatched. Germline loops: CDR1 MNHNS, CDR2 SASEGT. The CDR3 contains 15 residues. In DNA form, the CDR3 reads TGTGCCAGCAGTGAAGCGCACAGGGGAAGCGAAAAACTGTTTTTT. Amino acid sequence: CASSEAHRGSEKLFF.

The V call is TRBV7-8, the J call TRBJ1-5, with a weak D call TRBD1 (5 bases). CDR3 length: 14 residues. Trimming took 5 bases from V and 3 from J, leaving 11 bases between them. The germline gives CDR1 SGHVS, CDR2 FQNEAQ. CDR3 bases: TGTGCCAGCAGCGAGGGGTTGGCCAATCAGCCCCAGCATTTT. Protein product: CASSEGLANQPQHF.

In DNA, the CDR3 is TGTGCCAGCAGCTTAGATCCTGGGGCGGCGCGCCGCGAGCAGTACTTC. Translated: CASSLDPGAARREQYF. The genes are TRBV11-2 and TRBJ2-7; D perhaps matches TRBD1 (5 bases). Trimming removed 0 bases from V and 6 bases from J, with 18 bases in between. This CDR3 comprises 16 residues. The germline V gene has CDR1 SGHAT and CDR2 FQNNGV.

V is TRBV5-4 and J is TRBJ2-7, with TRBD2 matching over 9 bases. The CDR3 extends over 14 amino acids. With V trimmed by 4 bases and J by 4 bases, 6 bases remained unmatched. Germline-derived CDR1 and CDR2 are SGHNT and YYREEE (reference sequence). The CDR3 bases are TGTGCCAGCAGCCGGGGACTAGCCTCATACGAGCAGTACTTC. Translated: CASSRGLASYEQYF.

The chain links TRBV19 to TRBJ2-1; 12 nucleotides agree with TRBD2. The CDR3 length is 17 residues. J lost 10 bases, V lost 1 base, and 11 bases had no gene match. The germline V gene encodes CDR1 LNHDA and CDR2 SQIVND (reference sequence). The CDR3 nucleotides read TGTGCCAGTAGTATAGTGGCTCTAGCGGGAGGGCTCACCGAGCAGTTCTTC. Translation: CASSIVALAGGLTEQFF.

V and J are TRBV5-4 and TRBJ2-7; the D is unclear. Germline CDR1 is SGHNT and CDR2 is YYREEE (reference sequence). V was cut by 3 bases and J by 3 bases, with 10 bases left in between. The CDR3 has 13 residues. CDR3 protein: CASSSSWGYEQYF. CDR3 in DNA: TGTGCCAGCAGCTCGAGTTGGGGCTACGAGCAGTACTTC.

The chain employs TRBV5-6 and TRBJ2-7; D possibly uses TRBD1 or TRBD2 (7 bases each). The germline gives CDR1 SGHDT, CDR2 YYEEEE. V was trimmed by 4 bases and J by 3 bases, leaving 20 bases between them. The CDR3 loop spans 16 amino acids. The CDR3 nucleotides are TGTGCCAGCAGCGGGGGGGACAGCGCTGCAATCTACGAGCAGTACTTC. This sequence encodes CASSGGDSAAIYEQYF.

The rearrangement joins TRBV4-1 to TRBJ2-7, with D possibly being TRBD1 or TRBD2 (6 bases each). The CDR3 spans 15 residues. Per germline, CDR1 MGHRA and CDR2 YSYEKL. Trimming took off 0 bases at V and 4 bases at J, with 13 bases between the two ends. CDR3 protein: CASSQDKGGGYEQYF. In DNA form, the CDR3 reads TGCGCCAGCAGCCAAGATAAAGGGGGAGGATACGAGCAGTACTTC.

This chain joins TRBV7-2 and TRBJ2-7; 7 bases are a match to TRBD1. This CDR3 has 15 residues. J lost 3 bases, V lost 1 base, and 6 bases had no gene match. Germline values: CDR1 SGHTA, CDR2 FQGNSA. The CDR3 nucleotides read TGTGCCAGCAGCTTAGGACCGGGACAGTTCTACGAGCAGTACTTC. Translation gives CASSLGPGQFYEQYF.

The chain employs TRBV14 and TRBJ2-1, with D possibly matching TRBD2 (6 bases). The ends were cut back, 0 bases at V and 8 bases at J, with 14 bases in the middle. The CDR3 totals 15 residues. Per the germline V gene, CDR1 is SGHDN and CDR2 is FVKESK. The CDR3 region has the DNA TGTGCCAGCAGCCAAGAGGGGATAGCGGCGGATGAGCAGTTCTTC. Translation: CASSQEGIAADEQFF.